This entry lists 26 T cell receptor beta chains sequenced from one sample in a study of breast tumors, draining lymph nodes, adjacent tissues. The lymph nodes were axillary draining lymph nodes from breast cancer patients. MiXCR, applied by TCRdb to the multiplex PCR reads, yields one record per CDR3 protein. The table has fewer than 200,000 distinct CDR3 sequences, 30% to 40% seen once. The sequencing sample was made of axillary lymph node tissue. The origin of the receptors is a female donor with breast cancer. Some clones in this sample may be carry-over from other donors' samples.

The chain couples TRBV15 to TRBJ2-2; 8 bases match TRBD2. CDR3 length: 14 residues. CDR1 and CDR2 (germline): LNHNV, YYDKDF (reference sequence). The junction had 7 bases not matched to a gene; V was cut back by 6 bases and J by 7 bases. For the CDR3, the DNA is TGTGCCACCAGACAGACTAGCGTTAGCGGGGAGCTGTTTTTT. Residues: CATRQTSVSGELFF.

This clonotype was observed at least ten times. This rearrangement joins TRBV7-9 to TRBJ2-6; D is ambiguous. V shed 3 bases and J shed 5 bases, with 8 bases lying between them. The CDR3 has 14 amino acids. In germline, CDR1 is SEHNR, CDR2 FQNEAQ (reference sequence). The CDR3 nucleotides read TGTGCCAGCAGCTTTCAGAACAGGGCCAACGTCCTGACTTTC. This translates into CASSFQNRANVLTF.

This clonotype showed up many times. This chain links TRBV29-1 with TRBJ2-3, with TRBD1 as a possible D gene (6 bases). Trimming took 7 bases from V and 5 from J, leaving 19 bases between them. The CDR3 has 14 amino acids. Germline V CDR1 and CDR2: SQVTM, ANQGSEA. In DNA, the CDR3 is TGCAGCGCCACCACAGGGTCCCCAAGAGATACGCAGTATTTT. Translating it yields CSATTGSPRDTQYF.

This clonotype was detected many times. CDR3 nucleotides: TGCGCCAGCAGCCGGGGACAGGGTGGCTCCTACAATGAGCAGTTCTTC. Translating gives CASSRGQGGSYNEQFF. The chain uses TRBV5-1 and TRBJ2-1; 9 bases are a match to TRBD1. V shed 4 bases and J 0 bases; nucleotides not matched to a gene: 5. Germline V lookup: CDR1 SGHRS, CDR2 YFSETQ. This CDR3 has 16 residues.

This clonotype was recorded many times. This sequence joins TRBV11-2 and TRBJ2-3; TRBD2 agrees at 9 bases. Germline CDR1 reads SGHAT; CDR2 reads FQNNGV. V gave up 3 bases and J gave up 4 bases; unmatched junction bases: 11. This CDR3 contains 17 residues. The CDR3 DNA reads TGTGCCAGCAGCTTGGAGGGGGTGGGACTAGCTGCAGATACGCAGTATTTT. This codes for CASSLEGVGLAADTQYF.

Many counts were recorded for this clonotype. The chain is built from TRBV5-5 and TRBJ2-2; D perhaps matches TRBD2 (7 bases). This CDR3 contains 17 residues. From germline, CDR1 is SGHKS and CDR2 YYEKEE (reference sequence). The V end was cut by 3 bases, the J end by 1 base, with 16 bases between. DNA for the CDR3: TGTGCCAGCAGCTCTCCCATGGGGGGGCTGAACACCGGGGAGCTGTTTTTT. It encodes CASSSPMGGLNTGELFF.

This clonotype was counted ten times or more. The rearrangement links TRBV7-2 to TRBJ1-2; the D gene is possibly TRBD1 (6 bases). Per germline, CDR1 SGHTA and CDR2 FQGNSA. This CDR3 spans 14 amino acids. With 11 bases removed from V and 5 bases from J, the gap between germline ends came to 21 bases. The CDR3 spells CASQRTEGVYGYTF. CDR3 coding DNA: TGTGCCTCACAAAGGACGGAGGGGGTTTATGGCTACACCTTC.

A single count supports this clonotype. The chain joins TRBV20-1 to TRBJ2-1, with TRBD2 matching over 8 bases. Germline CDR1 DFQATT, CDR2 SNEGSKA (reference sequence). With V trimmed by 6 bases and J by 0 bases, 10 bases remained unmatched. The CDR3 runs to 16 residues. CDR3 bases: TGCAGTGCGGATCAAACTAGCGGCGGCTCCTACAATGAGCAGTTCTTC. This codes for CSADQTSGGSYNEQFF.

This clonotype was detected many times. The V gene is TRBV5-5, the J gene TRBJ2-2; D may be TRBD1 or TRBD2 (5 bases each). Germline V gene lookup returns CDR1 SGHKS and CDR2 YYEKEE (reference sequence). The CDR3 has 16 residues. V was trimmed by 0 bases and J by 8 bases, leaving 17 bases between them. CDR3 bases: TGTGCCAGCAGCTTGGCGGCTAGACGAGAGGGGGGGGAGCTGTTTTTT. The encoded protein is CASSLAARREGGELFF.

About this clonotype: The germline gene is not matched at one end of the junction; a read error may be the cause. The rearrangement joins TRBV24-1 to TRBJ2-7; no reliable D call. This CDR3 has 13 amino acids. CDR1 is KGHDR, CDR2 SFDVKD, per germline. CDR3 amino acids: CATSGGRFHERYF. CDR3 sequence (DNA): TGTGCCACCAGTGGAGGCAGGTTTCACGAGCGGTACTTC.

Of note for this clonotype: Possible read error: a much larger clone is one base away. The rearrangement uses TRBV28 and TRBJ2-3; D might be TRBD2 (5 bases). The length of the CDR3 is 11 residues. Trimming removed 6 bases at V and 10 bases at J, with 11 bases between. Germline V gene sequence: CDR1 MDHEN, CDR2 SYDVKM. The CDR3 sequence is CASSGRDAQYF. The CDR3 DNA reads TGTGCCAGCAGCGGCCGGGATGCGCAGTATTTT.

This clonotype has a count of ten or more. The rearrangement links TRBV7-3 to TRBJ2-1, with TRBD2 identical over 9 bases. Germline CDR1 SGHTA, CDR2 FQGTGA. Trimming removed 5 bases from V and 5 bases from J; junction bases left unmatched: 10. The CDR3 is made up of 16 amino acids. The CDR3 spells CASSPRGLAGNNEQFF. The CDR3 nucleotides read TGTGCCAGCAGCCCGCGCGGGCTAGCGGGGAACAATGAGCAGTTCTTC.

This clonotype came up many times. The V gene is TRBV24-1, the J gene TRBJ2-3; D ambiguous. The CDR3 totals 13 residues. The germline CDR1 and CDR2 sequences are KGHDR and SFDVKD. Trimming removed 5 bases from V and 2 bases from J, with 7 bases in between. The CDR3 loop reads CATSALTTDTQYF. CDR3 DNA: TGTGCCACCAGTGCACTTACCACAGATACGCAGTATTTT.

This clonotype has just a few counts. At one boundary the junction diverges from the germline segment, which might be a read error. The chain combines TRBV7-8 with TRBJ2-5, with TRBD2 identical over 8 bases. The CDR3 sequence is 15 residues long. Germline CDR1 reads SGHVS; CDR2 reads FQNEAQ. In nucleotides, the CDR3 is TGTGCCAGCAGCCCTCCGGGACTAGGGCAAGAGACCCAGCACTTC. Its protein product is CASSPPGLGQETQHF.

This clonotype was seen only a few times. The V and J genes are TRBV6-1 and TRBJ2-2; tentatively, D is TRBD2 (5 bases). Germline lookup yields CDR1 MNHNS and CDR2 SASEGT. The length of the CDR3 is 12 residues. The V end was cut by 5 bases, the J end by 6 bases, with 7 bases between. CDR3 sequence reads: CASSHGAGELFF. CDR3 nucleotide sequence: TGTGCCAGCAGTCACGGGGCCGGGGAGCTGTTTTTT.

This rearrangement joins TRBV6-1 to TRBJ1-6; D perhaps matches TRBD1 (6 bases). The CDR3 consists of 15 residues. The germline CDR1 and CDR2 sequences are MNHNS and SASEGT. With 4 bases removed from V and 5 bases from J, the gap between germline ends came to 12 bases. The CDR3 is CASSVPNRDNSPLHF. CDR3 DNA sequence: TGTGCCAGCAGTGTACCGAACAGGGATAATTCACCCCTCCACTTT.

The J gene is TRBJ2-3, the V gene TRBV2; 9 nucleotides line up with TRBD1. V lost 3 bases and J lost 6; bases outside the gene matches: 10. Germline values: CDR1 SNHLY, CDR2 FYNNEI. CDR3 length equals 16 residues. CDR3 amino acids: CASSDSDRGITDTQYF. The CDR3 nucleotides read TGTGCCAGCAGTGATTCGGACAGGGGAATTACGGATACGCAGTATTTT.

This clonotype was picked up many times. The CDR3 sequence: CASSLGRAPNSPLHF. Written as DNA, the CDR3 is TGTGCCAGCAGCTTGGGGCGAGCCCCTAATTCACCCCTCCACTTT. The rearrangement uses TRBV5-4 and TRBJ1-6; D gene unclear. This CDR3 contains 15 residues. V lost 0 bases, J lost 6 bases, and 10 bases lay in between. The germline CDR1 and CDR2 sequences are SGHNT and YYREEE (reference sequence).

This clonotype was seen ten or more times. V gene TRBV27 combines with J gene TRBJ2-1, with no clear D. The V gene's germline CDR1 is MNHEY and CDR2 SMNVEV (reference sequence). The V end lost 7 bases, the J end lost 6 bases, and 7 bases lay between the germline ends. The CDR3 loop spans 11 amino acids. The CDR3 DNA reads TGTGCCAGCATGATTGGCAATGAGCAGTTCTTC. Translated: CASMIGNEQFF.

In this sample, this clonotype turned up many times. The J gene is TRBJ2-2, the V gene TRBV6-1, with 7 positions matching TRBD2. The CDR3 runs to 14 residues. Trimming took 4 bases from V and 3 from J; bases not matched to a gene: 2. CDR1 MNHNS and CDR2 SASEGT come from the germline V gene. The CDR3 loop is CASSGGRDTGELFF. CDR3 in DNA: TGTGCCAGCAGTGGGGGGAGGGACACCGGGGAGCTGTTTTTT.

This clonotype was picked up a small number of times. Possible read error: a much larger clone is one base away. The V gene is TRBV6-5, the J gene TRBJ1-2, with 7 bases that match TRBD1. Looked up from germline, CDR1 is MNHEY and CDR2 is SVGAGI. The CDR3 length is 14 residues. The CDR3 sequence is CASSHSGGRIGYTF. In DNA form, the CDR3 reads TGTGCCAGCAGTCACTCAGGGGGAAGGATTGGCTACACCTTC.

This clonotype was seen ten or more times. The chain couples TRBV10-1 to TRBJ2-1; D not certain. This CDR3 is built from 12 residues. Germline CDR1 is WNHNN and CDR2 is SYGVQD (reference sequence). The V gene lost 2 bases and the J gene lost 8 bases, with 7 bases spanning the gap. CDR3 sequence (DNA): TGCGCCAGCAGTGAGAGAAGAGATGAGCAGTTCTTC. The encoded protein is CASSERRDEQFF.

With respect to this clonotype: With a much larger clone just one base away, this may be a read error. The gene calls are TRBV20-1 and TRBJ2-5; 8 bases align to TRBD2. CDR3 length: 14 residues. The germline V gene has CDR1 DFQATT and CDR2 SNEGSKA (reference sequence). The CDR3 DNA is TGCAGTGTTAGAGACCAGCGGGGGTTCGCGACCCAGTACTTC. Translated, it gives CSVRDQRGFATQYF.

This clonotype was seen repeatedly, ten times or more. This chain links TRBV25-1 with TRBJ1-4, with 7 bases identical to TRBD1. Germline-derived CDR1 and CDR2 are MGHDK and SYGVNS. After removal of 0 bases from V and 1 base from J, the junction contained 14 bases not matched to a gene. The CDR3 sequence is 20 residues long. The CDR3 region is CASSEYRDRVPVETNEKLFF. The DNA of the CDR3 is TGTGCCAGCAGTGAATACCGTGACAGGGTACCGGTGGAAACTAATGAAAAACTGTTTTTT. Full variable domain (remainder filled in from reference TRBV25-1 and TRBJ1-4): EADIYQTPRYLVIGTGKKITLECSQTMGHDKMYWYQQDPGMELHLIHYSYGVNSTEKGDLSSESTVSRIRTEHFPLTLESARPSHTSQYLCASSEYRDRVPVETNEKLFFGSGTQLSVL.

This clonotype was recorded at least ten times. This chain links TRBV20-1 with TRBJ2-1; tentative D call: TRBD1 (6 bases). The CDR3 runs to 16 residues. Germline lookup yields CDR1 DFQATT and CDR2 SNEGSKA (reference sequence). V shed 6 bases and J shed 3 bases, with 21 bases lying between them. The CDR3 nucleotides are TGCAGTGCCAACGGCGTACTTGGGGGACACTACAATGAGCAGTTCTTC. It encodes CSANGVLGGHYNEQFF.

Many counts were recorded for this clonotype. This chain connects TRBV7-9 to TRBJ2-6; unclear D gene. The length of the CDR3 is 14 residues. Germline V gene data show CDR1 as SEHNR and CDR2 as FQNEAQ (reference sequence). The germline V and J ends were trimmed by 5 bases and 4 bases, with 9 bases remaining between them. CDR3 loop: CASSPVSGANVLTF. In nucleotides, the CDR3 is TGTGCCAGCAGCCCAGTTAGCGGGGCCAACGTCCTGACTTTC.